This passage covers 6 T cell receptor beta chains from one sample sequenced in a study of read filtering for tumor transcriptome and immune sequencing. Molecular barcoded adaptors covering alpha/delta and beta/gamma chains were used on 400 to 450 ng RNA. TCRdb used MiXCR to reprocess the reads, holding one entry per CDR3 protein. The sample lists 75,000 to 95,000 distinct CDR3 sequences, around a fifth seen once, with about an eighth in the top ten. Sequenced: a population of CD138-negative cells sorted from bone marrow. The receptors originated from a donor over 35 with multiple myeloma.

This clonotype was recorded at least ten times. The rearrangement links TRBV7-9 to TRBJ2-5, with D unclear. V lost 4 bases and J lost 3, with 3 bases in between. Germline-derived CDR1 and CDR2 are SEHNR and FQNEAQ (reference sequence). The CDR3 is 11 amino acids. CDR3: CASSYKETQYF. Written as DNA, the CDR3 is TGTGCCAGCAGCTACAAAGAGACCCAGTACTTC. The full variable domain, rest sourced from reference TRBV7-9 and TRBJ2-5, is DTGVSQNPRHKITKRGQNVTFRCDPISEHNRLYWYRQTLGQGPEFLTYFQNEAQLEKSRLLSDRFSAERPKGSFSTLEIQRTEQGDSAMYLCASSYKETQYFGPGTRLLVL.

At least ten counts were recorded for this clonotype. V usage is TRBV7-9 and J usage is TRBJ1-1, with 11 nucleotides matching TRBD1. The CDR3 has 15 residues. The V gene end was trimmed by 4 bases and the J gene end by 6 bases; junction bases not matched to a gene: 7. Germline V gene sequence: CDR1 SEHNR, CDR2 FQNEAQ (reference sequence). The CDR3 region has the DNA TGTGCCAGCAGCTCCGGACAGGGGGCGAGGGCTGAAGCTTTCTTT. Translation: CASSSGQGARAEAFF.

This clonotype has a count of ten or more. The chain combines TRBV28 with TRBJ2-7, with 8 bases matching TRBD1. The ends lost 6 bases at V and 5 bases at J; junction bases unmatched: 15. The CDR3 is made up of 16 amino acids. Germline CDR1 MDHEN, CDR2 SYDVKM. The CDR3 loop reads CASSPRGQGTPDEQYF. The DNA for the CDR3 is TGTGCCAGCAGCCCACGTGGACAGGGTACACCGGACGAGCAGTACTTC.

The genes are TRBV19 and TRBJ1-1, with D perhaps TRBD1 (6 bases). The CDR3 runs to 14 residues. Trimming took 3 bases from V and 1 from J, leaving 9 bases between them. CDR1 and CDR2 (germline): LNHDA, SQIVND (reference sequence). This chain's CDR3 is CASSISRGNTEAFF. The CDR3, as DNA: TGTGCCAGTAGTATCAGCAGGGGGAACACTGAAGCTTTCTTT. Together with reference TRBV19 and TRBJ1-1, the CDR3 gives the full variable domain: DGGITQSPKYLFRKEGQNVTLSCEQNLNHDAMYWYRQDPGQGLRLIYYSQIVNDFQKGDIAEGYSVSREKKESFPLTVTSAQKNPTAFYLCASSISRGNTEAFFGQGTRLTVV.

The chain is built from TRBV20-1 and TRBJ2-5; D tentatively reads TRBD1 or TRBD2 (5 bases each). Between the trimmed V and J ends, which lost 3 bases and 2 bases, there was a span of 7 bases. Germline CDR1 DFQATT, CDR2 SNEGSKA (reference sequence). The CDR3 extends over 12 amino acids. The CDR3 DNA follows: TGCAGTGCTAGGTGGGGGCAAGAGACCCAGTACTTC. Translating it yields CSARWGQETQYF.

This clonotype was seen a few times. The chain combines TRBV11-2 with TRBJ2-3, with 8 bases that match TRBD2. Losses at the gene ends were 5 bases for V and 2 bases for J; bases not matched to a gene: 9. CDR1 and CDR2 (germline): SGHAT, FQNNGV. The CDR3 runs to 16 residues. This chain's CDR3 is CASSPGVAGNTDTQYF. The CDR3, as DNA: TGTGCCAGCAGCCCCGGGGTAGCGGGGAACACAGATACGCAGTATTTT.